The 26 T cell receptor beta chains in this list originate from one sample, sequenced in a study of blood T cell repertoires in COVID-19. TCRdb's copy holds only in-frame clones and misses some; the assay was immunoSEQ multiplex PCR. The data contain roughly 150,000 clones, about 86% of them seen just once; the ten biggest clones take up around 7.9%. The source material was PBMCs or T cells enriched from blood (not recorded which). These receptors were obtained from a man in his forties or fifties who had recovered from COVID-19.

The chain is built from TRBV2 and TRBJ1-6, with D perhaps TRBD1 (6 bases). The CDR3 is made up of 13 amino acids. The V end was cut by 9 bases, the J end by 7 bases, with 13 bases between. Germline lookup yields CDR1 SNHLY and CDR2 FYNNEI. The CDR3 DNA is TGTGCCAGGTGCCGGGACACAAATTCACCCCTCCACTTT. It is translated as CARCRDTNSPLHF.

CDR3 DNA: TGCAGCGTTGGTGAGGACAGCATTGGGTCACCCCTCCACTTT. Its protein is CSVGEDSIGSPLHF. V usage is TRBV29-1 and J usage is TRBJ1-6, with D possibly matching TRBD1 (6 bases). The germline gives CDR1 SQVTM, CDR2 ANQGSEA. CDR3 length: 14 residues. Trimming left V 4 bases short and J 10 bases short, with 17 bases between.

This chain joins TRBV2 and TRBJ2-5; weak D call: TRBD2 (5 bases). Looked up from germline, CDR1 is SNHLY and CDR2 is FYNNEI. Trimming took off 5 bases at V and 2 bases at J, with 15 bases between the two ends. This CDR3 is 15 amino acids long. The CDR3 sequence: CASSPGGRRQETQYF. The CDR3 bases are TGTGCCAGCAGTCCCGGCGGGCGGAGACAAGAGACCCAGTACTTC.

J is TRBJ2-3 and V is TRBV6-5, with TRBD1 matching over 10 bases. The CDR3 sequence is 16 residues long. V was clipped by 2 bases and J by 3 bases; unmatched bases: 5. Germline-derived CDR1 and CDR2 are MNHEY and SVGAGI. The chain's CDR3 is CASSYLGTGATDTQYF. In nucleotides, the CDR3 is TGTGCCAGCAGTTACCTAGGGACAGGGGCTACAGATACGCAGTATTTT.

The J gene is TRBJ1-2, the V gene TRBV7-9; D may be TRBD1 (6 bases). There are 13 residues in the CDR3. Germline CDR1 reads SEHNR; CDR2 reads FQNEAQ (reference sequence). V shed 3 bases and J shed 5 bases, with 10 bases lying between them. This chain's CDR3 is CASSFDGTYGYTF. DNA of the CDR3: TGTGCCAGCAGCTTCGACGGGACATATGGCTACACCTTC.

Comment on this clone: The junction and the germline gene differ at one end; a read error may be behind it. The rearrangement joins TRBV7-9 to TRBJ2-2; TRBD2 matches at 10 bases. The CDR3 extends over 16 amino acids. CDR1 is SEHNR, CDR2 FQNEAQ, per germline (reference sequence). The CDR3 loop reads CANSPRTSGGTGELFF. The CDR3 bases are TGTGCCAACAGCCCCAGGACTAGCGGAGGCACCGGGGAGCTGTTTTTT.

The rearrangement uses TRBV2 and TRBJ2-5; a weak D match, TRBD2 (6 bases). Trimming shortened V by 6 bases and J by 2 bases, and 19 bases separated the two germline ends. This CDR3 is 16 amino acids long. Per the germline V gene, CDR1 is SNHLY and CDR2 is FYNNEI. The CDR3 here is CASSPPGLRGQETQYF. In nucleotides, the CDR3 is TGTGCCAGCAGCCCACCGGGCCTTCGGGGGCAAGAGACCCAGTACTTC.

This rearrangement joins TRBV4-1 to TRBJ2-5; perhaps TRBD1 as D (5 bases). The V end lost 1 base, the J end lost 3 bases, and 9 bases lay between the germline ends. CDR1 MGHRA and CDR2 YSYEKL come from the germline V gene. The CDR3 is 14 amino acids. CDR3: CASSQGLREETQYF. CDR3 DNA: TGCGCCAGCAGCCAAGGACTCAGGGAAGAGACCCAGTACTTC.

The V call is TRBV3-1 (or the pseudogene TRBV3-2), the J call TRBJ2-5; 10 nucleotides line up with TRBD1. This CDR3 is 15 amino acids long. The ends lost 6 bases at V and 5 bases at J; junction bases unmatched: 9. Germline CDR1 LGHDT, CDR2 YNNKEL (reference sequence). CDR3 sequence reads: CASSKGQGSRETQYF. CDR3 DNA sequence: TGTGCCAGCAGTAAGGGACAGGGGTCGAGGGAGACCCAGTACTTC.

V gene TRBV6-5 combines with J gene TRBJ2-7; a weak D match, TRBD1 (6 bases). Per germline, CDR1 MNHEY and CDR2 SVGAGI. Trimming cost V 6 bases and J 6 bases, with 9 bases left between them. This CDR3 comprises 11 residues. The CDR3 DNA reads as TGTGCCAGCAGCTCAGGGGTCGAGCAGTACTTC. As protein: CASSSGVEQYF.

This clone was seen once. The chain combines TRBV3-1 (or the pseudogene TRBV3-2) with TRBJ1-2; D might be TRBD1 (6 bases). CDR1 is LGHDT, CDR2 YNNKEL, per germline (reference sequence). The CDR3 consists of 15 residues. Trimming took 0 bases from V and 6 from J, leaving 14 bases between them. In nucleotides, the CDR3 is TGTGCCAGCAGCCAAGATTTAGTCGGGGGGCATGGCTACACCTTC. Protein: CASSQDLVGGHGYTF.

Written as DNA, the CDR3 is TGCGCCAGCAGCCATAACAGGGAGCCCTATGAAAAACTGTTTTTT. It specifies CASSHNREPYEKLFF. The chain employs TRBV4-3 and TRBJ1-4; D might be TRBD1 (6 bases). With 3 bases removed from V and 6 bases from J, the gap between germline ends came to 14 bases. Germline CDR1 and CDR2: LGHNA and YSLEER. CDR3 length: 15 amino acids.

The J gene is TRBJ2-2, the V gene TRBV7-9, with 12 bases identical to TRBD2. Germline V lookup: CDR1 SEHNR, CDR2 FQNEAQ (reference sequence). The trim removed 4 bases at V and 1 base at J, leaving 7 bases unmatched. The CDR3 runs 18 residues. The CDR3 DNA reads as TGTGCCAGCAGCTCTGGACTAGCGGGGATCGTGAACACCGGGGAGCTGTTTTTT. Its translation is CASSSGLAGIVNTGELFF.

This chain's CDR3 is CSVDAGGENIQYF. CDR3 sequence (DNA): TGCAGCGTTGACGCAGGGGGCGAAAACATTCAGTACTTC. This chain uses TRBV29-1 with TRBJ2-4; 8 nucleotides match TRBD1. This CDR3 spans 13 amino acids. Germline V gene data show CDR1 as SQVTM and CDR2 as ANQGSEA. After removal of 3 bases from V and 5 bases from J, the junction contained 3 bases not matched to a gene.

The chain has TRBV19 and TRBJ2-1, with TRBD2 matching over 11 bases. Trimming took 5 bases from V and 7 from J; bases not matched to a gene: 13. From germline, CDR1 is LNHDA and CDR2 SQIVND (reference sequence). The CDR3 is 17 amino acids. The CDR3 region is CASSSDRRLAGRNEQFF. CDR3 DNA: TGTGCCAGTAGTTCAGACAGGAGACTAGCGGGGAGGAATGAGCAGTTCTTC.

The J gene is TRBJ2-7, the V gene TRBV3-1 (or the pseudogene TRBV3-2); the D gene is possibly TRBD1 (6 bases). The CDR3 length is 14 residues. Germline V gene data show CDR1 as LGHDT and CDR2 as YNNKEL (reference sequence). The V gene lost 2 bases and the J gene lost 2 bases, with 10 bases spanning the gap. The chain's CDR3 is CASSQNRDPYEQYF. The CDR3 DNA follows: TGTGCCAGCAGCCAAAACAGGGATCCCTACGAGCAGTACTTC.

The chain employs TRBV11-3 and TRBJ2-1, with 9 nucleotides matching TRBD1. The CDR3 runs to 16 residues. Germline values: CDR1 SGHNT, CDR2 YENEEA. After removal of 6 bases from V and 5 bases from J, the junction contained 11 bases not matched to a gene. The CDR3 bases are TGTGCCAGCAGTACAGGTGGGGACAGGGTCAACAATGAGCAGTTCTTC. Translated: CASSTGGDRVNNEQFF. The variable domain in full, completed from reference TRBV11-3 and TRBJ2-1, reads EAGVVQSPRYKIIEKKQPVAFWCNPISGHNTLYWYLQNLGQGPELLIRYENEEAVDDSQLPKDRFSAERLKGVDSTLKIQPAELGDSAVYLCASSTGGDRVNNEQFFGPGTRLTVL.

The chain employs TRBV5-1 and TRBJ2-2; TRBD1 matches at 11 bases. The V gene's germline CDR1 is SGHRS and CDR2 YFSETQ. Trimming removed 4 bases from V and 6 bases from J; junction bases left unmatched: 8. The CDR3 has 16 residues. CDR3 sequence (DNA): TGCGCCAGCAGCCCCGGACAGGGGGCGCCGGCCGGGGAGCTGTTTTTT. Translated, it gives CASSPGQGAPAGELFF.

V gene TRBV5-1 combines with J gene TRBJ2-7; D is perhaps TRBD1 (7 bases). CDR1 and CDR2 from the germline V gene are SGHRS and YFSETQ. CDR3 length: 14 residues. The germline V and J ends were trimmed by 1 base and 2 bases, with 10 bases remaining between them. The chain's CDR3 is CASSLPGGTYEQYF. The CDR3 DNA sequence: TGCGCCAGCAGCTTGCCAGGGGGGACCTACGAGCAGTACTTC. Based on the CDR3 plus reference TRBV5-1 and TRBJ2-7, the full variable domain is KAGVTQTPRYLIKTRGQQVTLSCSPISGHRSVSWYQQTPGQGLQFLFEYFSETQRNKGNFPGRFSGRQFSNSRSEMNVSTLELGDSALYLCASSLPGGTYEQYFGPGTRLTVT.

This chain uses TRBV4-2 with TRBJ1-6; D is ambiguous. Germline CDR1 reads LGHNA; CDR2 reads YNFKEQ. This CDR3 region has 16 residues. The germline V and J ends were trimmed by 0 bases and 9 bases, with 15 bases remaining between them. The CDR3 DNA sequence: TGTGCCAGCAGCCAAGAGGCGGCAAGGAATGGTTCACCCCTCCACTTT. Translated: CASSQEAARNGSPLHF.

The chain uses TRBV7-2 and TRBJ2-1; possibly TRBD1 for D (5 bases). With 5 bases removed from V and 2 bases from J, the gap between germline ends came to 16 bases. This CDR3 spans 16 amino acids. Germline CDR1 and CDR2: SGHTA and FQGNSA. The DNA of the CDR3 is TGTGCCAGCAGCCCCGATCAGACAGCTACCTACAATGAGCAGTTCTTC. Protein sequence: CASSPDQTATYNEQFF.

V usage is TRBV6-5 and J usage is TRBJ1-5; 7 bases line up with TRBD1. V gave up 6 bases and J gave up 1 base; unmatched junction bases: 3. CDR1 MNHEY and CDR2 SVGAGI come from the germline V gene. The CDR3 consists of 14 residues. CDR3 nucleotide sequence: TGTGCCAGCAGCCCGACAGGGAGCAATCAGCCCCAGCATTTT. Translating it yields CASSPTGSNQPQHF.

This chain connects TRBV18 to TRBJ1-2; D remains ambiguous. The germline V gene has CDR1 KGHSH and CDR2 LQKENI. The CDR3 loop spans 14 amino acids. Trimming pared 4 bases from V and 2 bases from J, leaving 11 bases between. CDR3 DNA sequence: TGTGCCAGCTCACTGAGCGGAAGGAACTATGGCTACACCTTC. This translates into CASSLSGRNYGYTF.

The chain employs TRBV5-6 and TRBJ1-1, with 11 positions matching TRBD1. CDR1 and CDR2 (germline): SGHDT, YYEEEE. This CDR3 comprises 14 residues. The V and J ends lost 5 bases and 6 bases, in that order; junction bases with no gene match: 6. Here the CDR3 reads CASSPDRGLSEAFF. The CDR3 DNA follows: TGTGCCAGCAGTCCGGACAGGGGGCTTTCTGAAGCTTTCTTT.

This clone was found a few times. The chain joins TRBV7-2 to TRBJ1-5, with a tentative D call TRBD1 (6 bases). Between the trimmed V and J ends, which lost 0 bases and 6 bases, there was a span of 12 bases. The CDR3 spans 15 residues. The V gene's germline CDR1 is SGHTA and CDR2 FQGNSA. The DNA of the CDR3 is TGTGCCAGCAGCTTAGCAGGGGGGGGATTTCAGCCCCAGCATTTT. It encodes CASSLAGGGFQPQHF.

This chain links TRBV18 with TRBJ1-5, with 10 bases lining up with TRBD1. The germline V gene has CDR1 KGHSH and CDR2 LQKENI. J lost 3 bases, V lost 1 base, and 3 bases had no gene match. CDR3 length: 16 residues. CDR3 sequence reads: CASSPLGTGVNQPQHF. CDR3 in DNA: TGTGCCAGCTCACCACTCGGGACAGGGGTCAATCAGCCCCAGCATTTT.